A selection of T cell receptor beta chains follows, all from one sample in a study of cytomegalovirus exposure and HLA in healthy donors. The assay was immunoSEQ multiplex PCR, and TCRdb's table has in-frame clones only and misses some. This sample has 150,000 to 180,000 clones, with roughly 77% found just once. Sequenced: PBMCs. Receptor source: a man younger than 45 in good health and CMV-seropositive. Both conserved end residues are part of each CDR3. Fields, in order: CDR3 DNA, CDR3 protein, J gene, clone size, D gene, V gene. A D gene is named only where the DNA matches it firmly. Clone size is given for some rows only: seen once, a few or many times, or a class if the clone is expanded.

TGTGCCAGCAGCCGACCCCTTCGTGGGAGAGAGGAGACCCAGTACTTC CASSRPLRGREETQYF TRBJ2-5 . . TRBV28
TGTGCCAGCAGCTTAGTAGGGGCCAACACCTACGAGCAGTACTTC CASSLVGANTYEQYF TRBJ2-7 . . TRBV7-2
TGCAGGGGAGGGAATGGCTACACCTTC CRGGNGYTF TRBJ1-2 . . TRBV20-1
TGCGCCAGCAGTCAAAGGTGGGGGGACCCCTACGAGCAGTACTTC CASSQRWGDPYEQYF TRBJ2-7 . . TRBV23-1
TGCGCCAGCAGCTTCCAACAGGACCAAGAGACCCAGTACTTC CASSFQQDQETQYF TRBJ2-5 . . TRBV5-1
TGTGCCAGCAGCTTAGTCTCGGGCCAGCGGGGGGAGACCCAGTACTTC CASSLVSGQRGETQYF TRBJ2-5 . TRBD2 TRBV7-9
TGCGCCAGCAGCTCGACGCCGGACATTAGCACAGATACGCAGTATTTT CASSSTPDISTDTQYF TRBJ2-3 few . TRBV5-1
TGTGCCAGCAGCGTAGCCTCAGGGGCCGGGGAGCTGTTTTTT CASSVASGAGELFF TRBJ2-2 . . TRBV9
TGTGCCAGCAGCTTGGGGGAGGCCTACGAGCAGTACTTC CASSLGEAYEQYF TRBJ2-7 . . TRBV7-6
TGTGCCAGCAGCATCGGACAGAACACTGAAGCTTTCTTT CASSIGQNTEAFF TRBJ1-1 once . TRBV7-3